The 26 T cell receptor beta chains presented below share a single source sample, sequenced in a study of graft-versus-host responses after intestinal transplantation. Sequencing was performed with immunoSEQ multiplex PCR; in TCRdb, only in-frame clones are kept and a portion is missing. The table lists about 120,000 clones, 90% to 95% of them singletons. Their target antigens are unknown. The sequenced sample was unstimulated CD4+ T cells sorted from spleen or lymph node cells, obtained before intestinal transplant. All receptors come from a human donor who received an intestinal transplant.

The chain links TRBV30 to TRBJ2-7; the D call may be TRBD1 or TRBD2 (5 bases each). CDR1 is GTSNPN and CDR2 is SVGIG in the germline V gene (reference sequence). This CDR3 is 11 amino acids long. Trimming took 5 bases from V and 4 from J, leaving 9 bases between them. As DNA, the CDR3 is TGTGCCTGGGCAGGGAGATACGAGCAGTACTTC. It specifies CAWAGRYEQYF.

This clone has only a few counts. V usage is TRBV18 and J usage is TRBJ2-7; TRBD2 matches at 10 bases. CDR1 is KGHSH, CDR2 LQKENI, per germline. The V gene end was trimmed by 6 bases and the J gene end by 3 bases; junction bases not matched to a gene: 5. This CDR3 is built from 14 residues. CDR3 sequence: CASSTSGTYYEQYF. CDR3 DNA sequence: TGTGCCAGCTCCACTAGCGGGACCTACTACGAGCAGTACTTC. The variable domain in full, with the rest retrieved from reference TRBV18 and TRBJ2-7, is NAGVMQNPRHLVRRRGQEARLRCSPMKGHSHVYWYRQLPEEGLKFMVYLQKENIIDESGMPKERFSAEFPKEGPSILRIQQVVRGDSAAYFCASSTSGTYYEQYFGPGTRLTVT.

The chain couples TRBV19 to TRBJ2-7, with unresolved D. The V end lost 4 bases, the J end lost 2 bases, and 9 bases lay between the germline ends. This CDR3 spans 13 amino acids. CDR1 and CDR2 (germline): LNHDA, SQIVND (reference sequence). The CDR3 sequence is CASSREYPYEQYF. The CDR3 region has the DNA TGTGCCAGTAGTAGGGAATACCCCTACGAGCAGTACTTC.

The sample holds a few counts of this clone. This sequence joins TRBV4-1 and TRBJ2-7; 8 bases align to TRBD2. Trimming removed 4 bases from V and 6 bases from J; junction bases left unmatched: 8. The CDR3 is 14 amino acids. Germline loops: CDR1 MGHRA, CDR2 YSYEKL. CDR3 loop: CASSLLPGGLEQYF. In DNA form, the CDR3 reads TGCGCCAGCAGCCTCCTCCCGGGGGGGCTCGAGCAGTACTTC.

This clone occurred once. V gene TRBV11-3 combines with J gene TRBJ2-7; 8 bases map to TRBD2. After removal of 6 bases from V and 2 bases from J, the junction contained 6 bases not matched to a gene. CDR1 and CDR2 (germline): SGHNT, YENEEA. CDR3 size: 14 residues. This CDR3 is CASSSGTSPYEQYF. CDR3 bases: TGTGCCAGCAGTTCCGGGACTAGTCCCTACGAGCAGTACTTC.

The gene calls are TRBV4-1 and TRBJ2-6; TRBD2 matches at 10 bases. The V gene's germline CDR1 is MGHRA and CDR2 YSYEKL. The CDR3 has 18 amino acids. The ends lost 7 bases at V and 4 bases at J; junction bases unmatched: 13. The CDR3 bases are TGCGCCAGCAAACAGGGACTAGCGCTCAAAGCGGGGGCCAACGTCCTGACTTTC. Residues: CASKQGLALKAGANVLTF.

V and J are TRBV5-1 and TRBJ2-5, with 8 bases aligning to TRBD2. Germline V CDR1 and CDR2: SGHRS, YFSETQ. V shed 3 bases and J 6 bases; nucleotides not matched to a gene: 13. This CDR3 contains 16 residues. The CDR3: CASSSTGTRGSKTQYF. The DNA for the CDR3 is TGCGCCAGCAGCTCGACCGGGACTAGGGGTAGCAAGACCCAGTACTTC. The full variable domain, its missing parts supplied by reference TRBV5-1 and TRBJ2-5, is KAGVTQTPRYLIKTRGQQVTLSCSPISGHRSVSWYQQTPGQGLQFLFEYFSETQRNKGNFPGRFSGRQFSNSRSEMNVSTLELGDSALYLCASSSTGTRGSKTQYFGPGTRLLVL.

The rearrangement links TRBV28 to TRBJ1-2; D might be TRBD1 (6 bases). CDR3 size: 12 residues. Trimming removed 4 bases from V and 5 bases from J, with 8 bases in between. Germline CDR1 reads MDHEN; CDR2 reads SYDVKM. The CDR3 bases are TGTGCCAGCAGTTACAGGGTTTATGGCTACACCTTC. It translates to CASSYRVYGYTF.

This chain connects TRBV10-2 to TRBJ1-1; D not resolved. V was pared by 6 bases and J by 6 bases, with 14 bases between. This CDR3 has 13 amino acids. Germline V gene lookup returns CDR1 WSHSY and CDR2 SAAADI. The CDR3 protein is CASRNPGGPEAFF. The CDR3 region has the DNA TGCGCCAGCAGGAACCCCGGAGGCCCTGAAGCTTTCTTT.

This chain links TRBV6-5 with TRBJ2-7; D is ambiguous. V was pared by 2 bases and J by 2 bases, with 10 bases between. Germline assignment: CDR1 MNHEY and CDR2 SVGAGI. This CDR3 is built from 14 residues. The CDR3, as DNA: TGTGCCAGCAGTTACCTGCGGAGCGCCTACGAGCAGTACTTC. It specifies CASSYLRSAYEQYF.

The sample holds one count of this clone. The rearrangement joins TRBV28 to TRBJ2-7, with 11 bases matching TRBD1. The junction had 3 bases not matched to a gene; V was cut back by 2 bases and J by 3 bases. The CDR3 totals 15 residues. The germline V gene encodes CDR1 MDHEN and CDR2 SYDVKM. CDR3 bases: TGTGCCAGCAGTTTAGGGACAGGGGGGAACTACGAGCAGTACTTC. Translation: CASSLGTGGNYEQYF.

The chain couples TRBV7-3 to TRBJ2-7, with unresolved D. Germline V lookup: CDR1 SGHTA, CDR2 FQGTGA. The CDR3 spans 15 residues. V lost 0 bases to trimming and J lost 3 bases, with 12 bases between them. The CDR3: CASSLTGRPDYEQYF. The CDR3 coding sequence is TGTGCCAGCAGCTTAACTGGTCGACCCGACTACGAGCAGTACTTC.

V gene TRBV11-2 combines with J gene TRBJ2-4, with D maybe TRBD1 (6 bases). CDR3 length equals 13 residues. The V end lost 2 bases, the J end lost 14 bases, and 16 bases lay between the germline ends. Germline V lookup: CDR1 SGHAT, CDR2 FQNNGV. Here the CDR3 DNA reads TGTGCCAGCAGCTTACAGCACAGGGAGATCGAGTACTTC. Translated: CASSLQHREIEYF.

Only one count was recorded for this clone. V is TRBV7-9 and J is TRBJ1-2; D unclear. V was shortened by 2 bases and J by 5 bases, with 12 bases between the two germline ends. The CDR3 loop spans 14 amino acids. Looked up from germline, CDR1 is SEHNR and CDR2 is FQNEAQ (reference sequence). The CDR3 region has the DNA TGTGCCAGCAGCTTACGGTGGAGTCTTTATGGCTACACCTTC. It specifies CASSLRWSLYGYTF.

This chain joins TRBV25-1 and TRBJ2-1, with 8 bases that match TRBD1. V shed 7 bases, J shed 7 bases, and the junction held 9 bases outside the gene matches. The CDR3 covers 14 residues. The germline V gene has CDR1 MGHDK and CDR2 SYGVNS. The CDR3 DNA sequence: TGTGCCAGCAATTCGAGGGACAGGCTGAATGAGCAGTTCTTC. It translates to CASNSRDRLNEQFF.

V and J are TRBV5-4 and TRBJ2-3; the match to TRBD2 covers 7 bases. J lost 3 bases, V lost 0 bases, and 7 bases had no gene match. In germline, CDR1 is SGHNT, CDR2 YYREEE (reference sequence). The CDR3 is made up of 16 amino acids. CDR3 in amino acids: CASSLDWGGSTDTQYF. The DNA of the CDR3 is TGTGCCAGCAGCTTGGATTGGGGCGGGAGTACAGATACGCAGTATTTT. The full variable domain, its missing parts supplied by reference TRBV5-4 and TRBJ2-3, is ETGVTQSPTHLIKTRGQQVTLRCSSQSGHNTVSWYQQALGQGPQFIFQYYREEENGRGNFPPRFSGLQFPNYSSELNVNALELDDSALYLCASSLDWGGSTDTQYFGPGTRLTVL.

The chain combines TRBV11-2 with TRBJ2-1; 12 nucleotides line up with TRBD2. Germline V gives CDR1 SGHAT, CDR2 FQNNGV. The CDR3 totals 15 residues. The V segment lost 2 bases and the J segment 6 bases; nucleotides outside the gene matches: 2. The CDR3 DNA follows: TGTGCCAGCAGCTTATCTAGCGGGAGGGCCAATGAGCAGTTCTTC. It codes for CASSLSSGRANEQFF.

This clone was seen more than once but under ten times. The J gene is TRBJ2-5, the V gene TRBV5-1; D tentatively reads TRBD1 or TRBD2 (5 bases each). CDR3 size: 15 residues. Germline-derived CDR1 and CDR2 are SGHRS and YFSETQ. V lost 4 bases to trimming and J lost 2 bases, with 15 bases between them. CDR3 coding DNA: TGCGCCAGCAGCACGACCGGCAGGGAGCAAGAGACCCAGTACTTC. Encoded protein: CASSTTGREQETQYF.

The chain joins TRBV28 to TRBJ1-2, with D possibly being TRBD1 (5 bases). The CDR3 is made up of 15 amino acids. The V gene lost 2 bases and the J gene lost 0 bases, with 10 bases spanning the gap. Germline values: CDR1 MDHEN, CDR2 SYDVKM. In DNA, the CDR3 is TGTGCCAGCAGTTTAGCAGGGTCCTCTAACTATGGCTACACCTTC. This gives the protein CASSLAGSSNYGYTF.

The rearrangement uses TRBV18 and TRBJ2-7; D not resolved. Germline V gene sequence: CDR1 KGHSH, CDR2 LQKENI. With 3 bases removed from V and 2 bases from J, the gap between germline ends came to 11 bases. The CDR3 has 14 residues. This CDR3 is CASSPQGQTYEQYF. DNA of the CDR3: TGTGCCAGCTCACCCCAAGGCCAAACCTACGAGCAGTACTTC.

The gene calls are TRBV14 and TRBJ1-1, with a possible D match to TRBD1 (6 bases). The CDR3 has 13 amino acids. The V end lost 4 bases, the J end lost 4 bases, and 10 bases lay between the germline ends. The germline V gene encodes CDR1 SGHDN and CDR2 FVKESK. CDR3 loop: CASSLDRVTEAFF. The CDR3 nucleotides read TGTGCCAGCAGCCTGGACAGAGTCACTGAAGCTTTCTTT.

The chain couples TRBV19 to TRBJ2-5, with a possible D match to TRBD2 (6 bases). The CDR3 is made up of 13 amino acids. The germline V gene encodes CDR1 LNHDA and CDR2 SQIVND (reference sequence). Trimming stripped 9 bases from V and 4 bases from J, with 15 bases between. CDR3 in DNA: TGTGCCAGCTCAGGTGGGGGAGGAGAGACCCAGTACTTC. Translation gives CASSGGGGETQYF. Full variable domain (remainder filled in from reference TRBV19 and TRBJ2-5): DGGITQSPKYLFRKEGQNVTLSCEQNLNHDAMYWYRQDPGQGLRLIYYSQIVNDFQKGDIAEGYSVSREKKESFPLTVTSAQKNPTAFYLCASSGGGGETQYFGPGTRLLVL.

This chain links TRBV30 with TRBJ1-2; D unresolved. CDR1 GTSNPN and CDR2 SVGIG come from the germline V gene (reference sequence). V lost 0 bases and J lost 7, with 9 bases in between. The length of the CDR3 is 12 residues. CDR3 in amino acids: CAWSVQVGGYTF. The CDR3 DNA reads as TGTGCCTGGAGTGTACAAGTGGGTGGCTACACCTTC.

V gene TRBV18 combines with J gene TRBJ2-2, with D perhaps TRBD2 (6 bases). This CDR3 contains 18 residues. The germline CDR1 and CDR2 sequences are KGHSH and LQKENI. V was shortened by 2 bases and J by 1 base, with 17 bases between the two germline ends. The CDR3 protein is CASSPFSGTRVNTGELFF. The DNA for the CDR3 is TGTGCCAGCTCACCATTCTCCGGGACTCGGGTGAACACCGGGGAGCTGTTTTTT.

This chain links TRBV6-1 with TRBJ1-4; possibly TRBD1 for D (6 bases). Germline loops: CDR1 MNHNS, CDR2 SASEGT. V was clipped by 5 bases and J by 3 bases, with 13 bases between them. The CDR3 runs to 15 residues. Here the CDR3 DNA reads TGTGCCAGCAGTATACAGGGTGGGCCTAATGAAAAACTGTTTTTT. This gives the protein CASSIQGGPNEKLFF.

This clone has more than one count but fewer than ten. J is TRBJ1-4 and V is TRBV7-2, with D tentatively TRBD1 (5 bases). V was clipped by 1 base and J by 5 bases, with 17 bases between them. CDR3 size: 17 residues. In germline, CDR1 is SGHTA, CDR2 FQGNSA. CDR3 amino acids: CASSLEVAGPVNEKLFF. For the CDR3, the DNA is TGTGCCAGCAGCTTAGAAGTAGCAGGGCCTGTCAATGAAAAACTGTTTTTT.